Listed here is a single T cell receptor beta chain. Its antigen is currently unknown. MiXCR, applied by TCRdb to the 5' RACE reads, yields one record per CDR3 protein. The sample holds some 500,000 distinct CDR3 sequences; approximately 15% are singletons and the top ten take 0.52%. This CDR3 is 12 amino acids long. The V gene's germline CDR1 is KGHSH and CDR2 LQKENI. V lost 4 bases to trimming and J lost 4 bases, with 8 bases between them. The entry originates in a study of identical twins. Study outcomes and limitations: The authors noted that invariant MAIT and iNKT cells could partly confound zero-insertion analyses.

The same data also went into a second study, on yellow fever vaccine responses in identical twins. That study adds: Twins showed a vaccine T cell response that reportedly seemed partly convergent, partly personalized.

Sequencing was performed on CD4+ T cells sorted from blood. The chain employs TRBV18 and TRBJ2-7; no definite D call. The source is a woman between 18 and 30 years old in good health. CDR3 amino acids: CASSRGFYEQYF. CDR3 nucleotide sequence: TGTGCCAGCTCACGGGGATTTTACGAGCAGTACTTC.